This T cell receptor (beta chain) was profiled in a study of siplizumab effects on memory and regulatory T cells. CDR1 is MNHNS and CDR2 is SASEGT in the germline V gene. CDR3 length equals 14 residues. The trim removed 6 bases at V and 4 bases at J, leaving 8 bases unmatched. The table came from immunoSEQ multiplex PCR; TCRdb's copy has only in-frame clones and leaves some out. Here the sample spans roughly 120,000 clones, approximately 90% being singletons. The sample taken for sequencing was Tregs sorted from blood. The origin of this receptor is a human donor in good health. This chain connects TRBV6-1 to TRBJ1-1, with 7 nucleotides matching TRBD1. This CDR3 reads CASRVRGSGTEAFF. In DNA form, the CDR3 reads TGTGCCAGCAGGGTCAGGGGGTCGGGCACTGAAGCTTTCTTT.